This TCR beta chain was sequenced in a study of T cell changes during pregnancy in multiple sclerosis. Generated by immunoSEQ multiplex PCR, the TCRdb table keeps only in-frame clones and is missing some. In the table there are fewer than 75,000 clones, around 90% of which are singletons. V was clipped by 7 bases and J by 0 bases; unmatched bases: 20. In germline, CDR1 is MDHEN, CDR2 SYDVKM. CDR3 size: 19 residues. This sequence originates from a female donor in good health, enrolled as a control in a pregnancy study. The chain recombines TRBV28 with TRBJ2-5; 7 bases align to TRBD1. Here the sequenced sample was peripheral blood, taken after pregnancy. As DNA, the CDR3 is TGTGCCAGCAACGCTTCCCCAAACCAGGGGGTGGAGGACCAAGAGACCCAGTACTTC. This encodes CASNASPNQGVEDQETQYF.